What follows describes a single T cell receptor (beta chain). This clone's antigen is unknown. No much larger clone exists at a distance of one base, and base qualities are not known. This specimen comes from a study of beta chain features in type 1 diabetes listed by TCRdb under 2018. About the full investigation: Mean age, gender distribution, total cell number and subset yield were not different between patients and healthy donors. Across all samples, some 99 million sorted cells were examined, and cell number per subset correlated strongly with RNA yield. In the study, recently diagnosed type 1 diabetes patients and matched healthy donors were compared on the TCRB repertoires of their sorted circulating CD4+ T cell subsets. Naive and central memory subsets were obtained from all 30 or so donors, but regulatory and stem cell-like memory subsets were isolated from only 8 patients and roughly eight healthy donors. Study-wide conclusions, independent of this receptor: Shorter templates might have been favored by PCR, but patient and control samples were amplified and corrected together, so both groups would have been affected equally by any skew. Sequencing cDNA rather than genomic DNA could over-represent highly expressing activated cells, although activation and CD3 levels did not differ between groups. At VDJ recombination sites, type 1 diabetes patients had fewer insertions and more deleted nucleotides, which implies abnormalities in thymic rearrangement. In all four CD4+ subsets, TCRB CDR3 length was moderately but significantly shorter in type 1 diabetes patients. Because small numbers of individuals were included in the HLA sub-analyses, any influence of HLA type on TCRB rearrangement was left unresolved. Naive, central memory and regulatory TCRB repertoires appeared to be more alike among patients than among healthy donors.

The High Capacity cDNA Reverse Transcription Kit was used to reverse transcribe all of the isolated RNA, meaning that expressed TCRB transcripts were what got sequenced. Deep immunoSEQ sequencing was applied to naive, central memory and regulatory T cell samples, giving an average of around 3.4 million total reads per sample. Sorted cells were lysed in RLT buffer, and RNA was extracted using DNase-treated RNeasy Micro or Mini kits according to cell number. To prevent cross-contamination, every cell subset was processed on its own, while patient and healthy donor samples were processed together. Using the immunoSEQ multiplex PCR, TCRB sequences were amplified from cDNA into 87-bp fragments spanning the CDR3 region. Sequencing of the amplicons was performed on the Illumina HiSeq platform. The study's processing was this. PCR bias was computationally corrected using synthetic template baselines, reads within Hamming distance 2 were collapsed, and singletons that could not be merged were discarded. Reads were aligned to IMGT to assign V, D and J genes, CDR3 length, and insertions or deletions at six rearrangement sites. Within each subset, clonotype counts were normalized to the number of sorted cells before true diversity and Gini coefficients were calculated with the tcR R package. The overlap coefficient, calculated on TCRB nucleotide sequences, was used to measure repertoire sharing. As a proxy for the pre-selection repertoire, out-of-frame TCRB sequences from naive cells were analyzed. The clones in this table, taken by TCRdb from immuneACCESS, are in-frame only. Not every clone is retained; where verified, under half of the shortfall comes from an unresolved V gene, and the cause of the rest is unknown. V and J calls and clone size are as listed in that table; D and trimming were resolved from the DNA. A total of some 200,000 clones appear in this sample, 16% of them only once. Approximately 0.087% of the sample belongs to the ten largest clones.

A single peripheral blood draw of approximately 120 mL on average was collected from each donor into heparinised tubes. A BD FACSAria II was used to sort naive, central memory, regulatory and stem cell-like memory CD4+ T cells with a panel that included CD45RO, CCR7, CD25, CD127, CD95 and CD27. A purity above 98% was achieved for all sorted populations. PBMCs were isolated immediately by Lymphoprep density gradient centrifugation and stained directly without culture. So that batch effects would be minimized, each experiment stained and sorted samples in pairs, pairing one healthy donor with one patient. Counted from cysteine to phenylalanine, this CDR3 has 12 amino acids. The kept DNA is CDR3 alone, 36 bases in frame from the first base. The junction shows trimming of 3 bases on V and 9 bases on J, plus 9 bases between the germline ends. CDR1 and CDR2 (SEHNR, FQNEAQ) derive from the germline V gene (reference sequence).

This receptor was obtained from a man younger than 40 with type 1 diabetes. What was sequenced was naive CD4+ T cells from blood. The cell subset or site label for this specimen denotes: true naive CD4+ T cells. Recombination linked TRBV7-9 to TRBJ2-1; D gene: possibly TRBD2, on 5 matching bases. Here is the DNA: TGTGCCAGCAGCTTCGACTACCTTGAGCAGTTCTTC. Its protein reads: CASSFDYLEQFF. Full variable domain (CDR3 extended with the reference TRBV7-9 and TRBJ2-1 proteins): DTGVSQNPRHKITKRGQNVTFRCDPISEHNRLYWYRQTLGQGPEFLTYFQNEAQLEKSRLLSDRFSAERPKGSFSTLEIQRTEQGDSAMYLCASSFDYLEQFFGPGTRLTVL.